The 13 T cell receptor beta chains given below trace back to one sample, sequenced in a study of T cell responses to AZD1222 COVID-19 vaccine. Using immunoSEQ multiplex PCR, the repertoire was profiled, and TCRdb retains in-frame clones only, with some absent. The sample shows more than 85,000 clones, around 81% of them seen only once. This sample comprised peripheral blood, obtained on day 0 of AZD1222 vaccination. These receptors were obtained from an adult in good health.

J is TRBJ1-1 and V is TRBV6-6; a weak D match, TRBD1 (6 bases). The CDR3 consists of 17 residues. Trimming cost V 5 bases and J 5 bases, with 24 bases left between them. The germline V gene encodes CDR1 MNHNY and CDR2 SVGAGI (reference sequence). CDR3 DNA sequence: TGTGCCAGCAGTCCGCTGGAGGGACACCCGTTTCGGACTGAAGCTTTCTTT. It translates to CASSPLEGHPFRTEAFF.

The chain employs TRBV7-9 and TRBJ2-1; TRBD2 might be the D (7 bases). This CDR3 comprises 15 residues. Trimming removed 5 bases at V and 6 bases at J, with 17 bases between. Germline CDR1 reads SEHNR; CDR2 reads FQNEAQ (reference sequence). CDR3: CASSGVGGGLNEQFF. In nucleotides, the CDR3 is TGTGCCAGCAGCGGGGTGGGCGGGGGCCTCAATGAGCAGTTCTTC.

The chain uses TRBV5-1 and TRBJ1-4; the D gene is possibly TRBD1 (6 bases). This CDR3 has 15 amino acids. V lost 3 bases to trimming and J lost 7 bases, with 16 bases between them. Germline CDR1 is SGHRS and CDR2 is YFSETQ. The CDR3 coding sequence is TGCGCCAGCAGCTACCAACAGGGATTAGGTGAAAAACTGTTTTTT. Protein: CASSYQQGLGEKLFF.

V usage is TRBV5-4 and J usage is TRBJ2-2, with D perhaps matching TRBD2 (5 bases). V lost 1 base and J lost 2, with 9 bases in between. This CDR3 has 15 amino acids. Per germline, CDR1 SGHNT and CDR2 YYREEE (reference sequence). The CDR3 bases are TGTGCCAGCAGCTTGAGACTACCTAACACCGGGGAGCTGTTTTTT. Translated, it gives CASSLRLPNTGELFF.

This sequence joins TRBV18 and TRBJ2-7; 7 bases map to TRBD2. J was trimmed by 0 bases and V by 2 bases; bases with no gene match: 1. This CDR3 region has 14 residues. The germline CDR1 and CDR2 sequences are KGHSH and LQKENI. CDR3 nucleotides: TGTGCCAGCTCACCAAAGCGGGACTCCTACGAGCAGTACTTC. Its translation is CASSPKRDSYEQYF.

The chain joins TRBV7-9 to TRBJ1-1; 9 positions match TRBD1. CDR3 length: 15 residues. J was trimmed by 2 bases and V by 6 bases; bases with no gene match: 7. Germline V gives CDR1 SEHNR, CDR2 FQNEAQ (reference sequence). CDR3: CASRVRDRENTEAFF. CDR3 sequence (DNA): TGTGCCAGCAGGGTCCGGGACAGGGAAAACACTGAAGCTTTCTTT. Looking up the rest from reference TRBV7-9 and TRBJ1-1 gives the full variable domain: DTGVSQNPRHKITKRGQNVTFRCDPISEHNRLYWYRQTLGQGPEFLTYFQNEAQLEKSRLLSDRFSAERPKGSFSTLEIQRTEQGDSAMYLCASRVRDRENTEAFFGQGTRLTVV.

This rearrangement joins TRBV7-2 to TRBJ2-7; D remains ambiguous. The V end was cut by 1 base, the J end by 5 bases, with 9 bases between. The germline CDR1 and CDR2 sequences are SGHTA and FQGNSA. This CDR3 has 13 amino acids. The CDR3 DNA sequence: TGTGCCAGCAGCTTAGACCAAGGGCACGAGCAGTACTTC. Its translation: CASSLDQGHEQYF. Complete variable domain (other parts from reference TRBV7-2 and TRBJ2-7): GAGVSQSPSNKVTEKGKDVELRCDPISGHTALYWYRQSLGQGLEFLIYFQGNSAPDKSGLPSDRFSAERTGGSVSTLTIQRTQQEDSAVYLCASSLDQGHEQYFGPGTRLTVT.

The J gene is TRBJ2-1, the V gene TRBV24-1, with D uncertain. The CDR3 has 14 residues. Germline V lookup: CDR1 KGHDR, CDR2 SFDVKD. V was cut by 3 bases and J by 10 bases, with 15 bases left in between. The CDR3 bases are TGTGCCACCAGTGATCCCAACCGAGATTACGAGCAGTTCTTC. This sequence encodes CATSDPNRDYEQFF.

This clone was counted a few times. The chain combines TRBV3-1 (or the pseudogene TRBV3-2) with TRBJ2-3, with D tentatively TRBD1 (5 bases). The V end was cut by 0 bases, the J end by 2 bases, with 15 bases between. This CDR3 has 17 residues. Germline V gene data show CDR1 as LGHDT and CDR2 as YNNKEL (reference sequence). The CDR3 DNA follows: TGTGCCAGCAGCCAAGAAAAGACAGCAGGCTCCACAGATACGCAGTATTTT. It encodes CASSQEKTAGSTDTQYF.

This rearrangement joins TRBV3-1 (or the pseudogene TRBV3-2) to TRBJ2-4; 9 nucleotides agree with TRBD1. This CDR3 contains 16 residues. Germline loops: CDR1 LGHDT, CDR2 YNNKEL (reference sequence). V was pared by 3 bases and J by 0 bases, with 3 bases of the junction left unmatched. The CDR3 nucleotides are TGTGCCAGCAGCCAGGACAGGGGATTAGCCAAAAACATTCAGTACTTC. It translates to CASSQDRGLAKNIQYF.

J is TRBJ1-2 and V is TRBV5-4, with 9 nucleotides matching TRBD1. The germline CDR1 and CDR2 sequences are SGHNT and YYREEE (reference sequence). V was clipped by 3 bases and J by 7 bases; unmatched bases: 10. The CDR3 has 15 residues. In nucleotides, the CDR3 is TGTGCCAGCAGCTCGCCGGGACAGGGAGCGAGTGGCTACACCTTC. Encoded protein: CASSSPGQGASGYTF.

The chain is built from TRBV28 and TRBJ2-1; 10 nucleotides agree with TRBD2. The CDR3 has 14 residues. Trimming cost V 2 bases and J 7 bases; bases outside gene matches: 2. In germline, CDR1 is MDHEN, CDR2 SYDVKM. Here the CDR3 reads CASSLNSGRNEQFF. The CDR3 DNA reads TGTGCCAGCAGTTTAAATAGCGGGAGGAATGAGCAGTTCTTC.

The genes are TRBV7-9 and TRBJ1-2; 12 positions agree with TRBD1. Germline CDR1 and CDR2: SEHNR and FQNEAQ (reference sequence). CDR3 length: 14 amino acids. J gave up 7 bases and V 5 bases, and 5 bases lay outside the gene matches. CDR3 residues: CASSQGQGAFGYTF. DNA of the CDR3: TGTGCCAGCAGCCAGGGACAGGGGGCCTTTGGCTACACCTTC. Combining the CDR3 with reference TRBV7-9 and TRBJ1-2 gives the whole variable domain DTGVSQNPRHKITKRGQNVTFRCDPISEHNRLYWYRQTLGQGPEFLTYFQNEAQLEKSRLLSDRFSAERPKGSFSTLEIQRTEQGDSAMYLCASSQGQGAFGYTFGSGTRLTVV.